This T cell receptor (beta chain) was observed in a study of beta chain features in type 1 diabetes. The CDR3 length is 18 residues. Germline CDR1 and CDR2: SGHVS and FNYEAQ. V shed 0 bases and J 4 bases; nucleotides not matched to a gene: 4. General study results and limits: Within patients, naive, central memory and Treg TCRB repertoires seemed more similar than within healthy donors. Whether TCRB rearrangement is influenced by HLA type went unresolved here.

This clone was detected only a few times. Its specificity is unknown. All of the isolated RNA was reverse transcribed, so expressed TCRB transcripts were sequenced. TCRdb's copy holds only in-frame clones and misses some; the assay was immunoSEQ multiplex PCR. The profile shows hundreds of thousands of clones, 15% to 19% of them singletons. Purity of each sorted population was above 95%. The sequence was collected from a man younger than 35 in good health. The J gene is TRBJ2-4, the V gene TRBV7-6, with TRBD2 identical over 15 bases. The sequencing input was naive CD4+ T cells from blood. CDR3 DNA sequence: TGTGCCAGCAGCTTAGCGGGACTAGCGGGGGGACCTAAAAACATTCAGTACTTC. Encoded protein: CASSLAGLAGGPKNIQYF.